Sequencing of this T cell receptor beta chain was carried out in a study of CD8 T cells in Susac syndrome. The germline V gene encodes CDR1 PRHDT and CDR2 FYEKMQ (reference sequence). With 5 bases removed from V and 5 bases from J, the gap between germline ends came to 9 bases. The CDR3 covers 12 residues. It was with random hexamers that about 0.45 to 1 ug RNA was reverse transcribed. TCRdb fed the immunoSEQ multiplex PCR reads into MiXCR, producing one record per CDR3 protein. The data show approximately 140,000 distinct CDR3 sequences, around 85% seen once. The gene calls are TRBV13 and TRBJ1-1; unclear D gene. Sequencing used CD8+ T cells from PBMCs. The source is a human donor with multiple sclerosis. This CDR3 reads CASSHLGTEAFF. CDR3 in DNA: TGTGCCAGCAGCCATCTCGGTACTGAAGCTTTCTTT.